The 27 T cell receptor beta chains presented below share a single source sample, sequenced in a study of T cell changes during pregnancy in multiple sclerosis. The method was immunoSEQ multiplex PCR; TCRdb's version includes in-frame clones alone and lacks a portion of them. The sample consists of fewer than 85,000 clones, 94% of them appearing once. This specimen consisted of peripheral blood, obtained in the third trimester of pregnancy. The receptors were sampled from a female donor with multiple sclerosis, enrolled in a pregnancy study.

The rearrangement uses TRBV2 and TRBJ1-4, with D maybe TRBD1 (5 bases). Germline CDR1 SNHLY, CDR2 FYNNEI. V shed 9 bases and J shed 5 bases, with 13 bases lying between them. The CDR3 loop spans 13 amino acids. This CDR3 is CASMGLRNEKLFF. In DNA form, the CDR3 reads TGTGCCAGTATGGGACTGAGGAATGAAAAACTGTTTTTT.

DNA for the CDR3: TGTGCCAGCAGCTTAGTCTTGGCAAGCACCGGGGAGCTGTTTTTT. Translation: CASSLVLASTGELFF. V usage is TRBV11-2 and J usage is TRBJ2-2; D is ambiguous. In germline, CDR1 is SGHAT, CDR2 FQNNGV. CDR3 length equals 15 residues. Between the trimmed V and J ends, which lost 1 base and 4 bases, there was a span of 10 bases.

This rearrangement joins TRBV7-8 to TRBJ2-7, with a possible D match to TRBD2 (5 bases). The CDR3 spans 15 residues. Germline-derived CDR1 and CDR2 are SGHVS and FQNEAQ. V lost 1 base to trimming and J lost 4 bases, with 14 bases between them. The CDR3 region has the DNA TGTGCCAGCAGCTTAGGAGGGCAGGTGAATTACGAGCAGTACTTC. Translating gives CASSLGGQVNYEQYF.

The rearrangement uses TRBV9 and TRBJ2-2; maybe TRBD1 (5 bases). The CDR3 length is 16 residues. The V end was cut by 0 bases, the J end by 5 bases, with 14 bases between. Per the germline V gene, CDR1 is SGDLS and CDR2 is YYNGEE. CDR3 sequence: CASSVGGAGLTGELFF. The CDR3 DNA follows: TGTGCCAGCAGCGTAGGTGGGGCAGGGCTTACCGGGGAGCTGTTTTTT.

This chain joins TRBV28 and TRBJ1-2; a possible D gene is TRBD1 (6 bases). CDR1 is MDHEN and CDR2 is SYDVKM in the germline V gene. The V gene lost 7 bases and the J gene lost 8 bases, with 20 bases spanning the gap. The CDR3 is 14 amino acids. In DNA, the CDR3 is TGTGCCAGCACCCTTATGCGGGGGGCGCAAGGCTACACCTTC. It encodes CASTLMRGAQGYTF.

The DNA for the CDR3 is TGCAGCGTTGGGACAGTGCTTCAAGCCAAAAACATTCAGTACTTC. Translation: CSVGTVLQAKNIQYF. The chain couples TRBV29-1 to TRBJ2-4, with TRBD1 as a possible D gene (6 bases). V dropped 4 bases and J dropped 0 bases, with 13 bases sitting between them. Germline lookup yields CDR1 SQVTM and CDR2 ANQGSEA. The CDR3 is 15 residues long.

V gene TRBV5-4 combines with J gene TRBJ1-4; a possible D gene is TRBD1 (6 bases). Trimming stripped 3 bases from V and 0 bases from J, with 15 bases between. In germline, CDR1 is SGHNT, CDR2 YYREEE (reference sequence). The CDR3 runs to 17 residues. CDR3 sequence reads: CASSSGTNRATNEKLFF. Written as DNA, the CDR3 is TGTGCCAGCAGCTCCGGAACGAACAGGGCAACTAATGAAAAACTGTTTTTT. The variable domain in full, with the rest retrieved from reference TRBV5-4 and TRBJ1-4, is ETGVTQSPTHLIKTRGQQVTLRCSSQSGHNTVSWYQQALGQGPQFIFQYYREEENGRGNFPPRFSGLQFPNYSSELNVNALELDDSALYLCASSSGTNRATNEKLFFGSGTQLSVL.

The chain couples TRBV4-2 to TRBJ1-3; 11 bases line up with TRBD1. This CDR3 has 16 amino acids. Germline assignment: CDR1 LGHNA and CDR2 YNFKEQ. V lost 0 bases and J lost 6; bases outside the gene matches: 4. Written as DNA, the CDR3 is TGTGCCAGCAGCCAAGAGACGGGACAGGGGGTAAACACCATATATTTT. It codes for CASSQETGQGVNTIYF.

The chain carries TRBV6-5 and TRBJ2-7; TRBD1 is a possible D gene (5 bases). The V end lost 0 bases, the J end lost 2 bases, and 11 bases lay between the germline ends. The CDR3 has 15 residues. The germline CDR1 and CDR2 sequences are MNHEY and SVGAGI. For the CDR3, the DNA is TGTGCCAGCAGTTACTCGGCAGGGCCCGCCTACGAGCAGTACTTC. Encoded protein: CASSYSAGPAYEQYF.

The rearrangement joins TRBV5-1 to TRBJ1-6, with D tentatively TRBD1 (5 bases). The germline V gene encodes CDR1 SGHRS and CDR2 YFSETQ. This CDR3 contains 16 residues. The V and J ends lost 3 bases and 8 bases respectively, with 18 bases between them. Here the CDR3 reads CASSSISGGGYSPLHF. CDR3 DNA: TGCGCCAGCAGCTCTATTAGCGGGGGTGGGTATTCACCCCTCCACTTT.

This clone was recorded a few times. The genes are TRBV5-6 and TRBJ2-7; D is uncertain. Trimming removed 4 bases from V and 0 bases from J, with 14 bases in between. This CDR3 is 15 amino acids long. The germline CDR1 and CDR2 sequences are SGHDT and YYEEEE. CDR3 DNA: TGTGCCAGCAGCAATGACCGACTGAGCTCCTACGAGCAGTACTTC. Residues: CASSNDRLSSYEQYF.

This clone was seen once. V and J are TRBV6-5 and TRBJ1-2; D remains unclear. Trimming left V 4 bases short and J 2 bases short, with 8 bases between. Germline CDR1 is MNHEY and CDR2 is SVGAGI. The CDR3 consists of 13 residues. Here the CDR3 DNA reads TGTGCCAGCAGTTCCAGATTGAACTATGGCTACACCTTC. Translated, it gives CASSSRLNYGYTF.

This chain uses TRBV7-9 with TRBJ1-2, with TRBD1 matching 9 bases. Germline V gene sequence: CDR1 SEHNR, CDR2 FQNEAQ (reference sequence). V gave up 5 bases and J gave up 4 bases; unmatched junction bases: 5. The CDR3 loop spans 14 amino acids. CDR3 loop: CASSPGQGGYGYTF. Here the CDR3 DNA reads TGTGCCAGCAGCCCGGGACAGGGAGGCTATGGCTACACCTTC. Using reference TRBV7-9 and TRBJ1-2 for the parts outside the CDR3, the full variable domain is DTGVSQNPRHKITKRGQNVTFRCDPISEHNRLYWYRQTLGQGPEFLTYFQNEAQLEKSRLLSDRFSAERPKGSFSTLEIQRTEQGDSAMYLCASSPGQGGYGYTFGSGTRLTVV.

V is TRBV7-9 and J is TRBJ2-7, with 11 bases that match TRBD2. Germline loops: CDR1 SEHNR, CDR2 FQNEAQ (reference sequence). The CDR3 covers 19 residues. Trimming removed 5 bases from V and 2 bases from J; junction bases left unmatched: 17. The CDR3 DNA sequence: TGTGCCAGCAGCCCATCAAGGAACGGACTAGCGGGTTATACCTACGAGCAGTACTTC. Its protein is CASSPSRNGLAGYTYEQYF.

J is TRBJ1-2 and V is TRBV5-4; D might be TRBD1 (6 bases). V lost 4 bases and J lost 2, with 15 bases in between. CDR3 length: 15 amino acids. The germline gives CDR1 SGHNT, CDR2 YYREEE (reference sequence). In DNA, the CDR3 is TGTGCCAGCAGCAGAATACACCAGGGGAACTATGGCTACACCTTC. This encodes CASSRIHQGNYGYTF. The variable domain in full, with the rest retrieved from reference TRBV5-4 and TRBJ1-2, is ETGVTQSPTHLIKTRGQQVTLRCSSQSGHNTVSWYQQALGQGPQFIFQYYREEENGRGNFPPRFSGLQFPNYSSELNVNALELDDSALYLCASSRIHQGNYGYTFGSGTRLTVV.

The J gene is TRBJ1-2, the V gene TRBV6-1; 9 bases map to TRBD1. Per the germline V gene, CDR1 is MNHNS and CDR2 is SASEGT. The CDR3 runs to 15 residues. After removal of 3 bases from V and 5 bases from J, the junction contained 7 bases not matched to a gene. The CDR3 DNA sequence: TGTGCCAGCAGTGACGGGACAGGGTCAGGATATGGCTACACCTTC. As protein: CASSDGTGSGYGYTF.

The chain links TRBV6-1 to TRBJ2-3; 7 bases line up with TRBD1. This CDR3 is 14 amino acids long. CDR1 is MNHNS and CDR2 is SASEGT in the germline V gene. J lost 2 bases, V lost 5 bases, and 4 bases had no gene match. DNA for the CDR3: TGTGCCAGCAGTTCAGGACAGGCCACAGATACGCAGTATTTT. Translation gives CASSSGQATDTQYF.

The CDR3 region has the DNA TGTGCCAGAAAGGACACCTCTAACTATGGCTACACCTTC. Translated, it gives CARKDTSNYGYTF. The gene calls are TRBV6-1 and TRBJ1-2; D is possibly TRBD1 (5 bases). Between the trimmed V and J ends, which lost 9 bases and 0 bases, there was a span of 11 bases. The CDR3 runs to 13 residues. The germline gives CDR1 MNHNS, CDR2 SASEGT.

The rearrangement joins TRBV6-1 to TRBJ2-1; 8 bases fit TRBD1. Germline V CDR1 and CDR2: MNHNS, SASEGT. The CDR3 length is 19 residues. V dropped 1 base and J dropped 0; count of bases not matched to a gene: 11. The CDR3 here is CASSEGGTGFRSSYNEQFF. The CDR3 nucleotides are TGTGCCAGCAGTGAAGGAGGGACAGGCTTTCGGAGCTCCTACAATGAGCAGTTCTTC.

Relative to its sample, this clone is medium-sized. The CDR3 DNA follows: TGTGCCAGCAGCCTACAGGGTTACGAGCAGTACTTC. Its translation: CASSLQGYEQYF. The genes are TRBV11-2 and TRBJ2-7; D is perhaps TRBD1 (6 bases). The CDR3 contains 12 residues. CDR1 and CDR2 (germline): SGHAT, FQNNGV. V gave up 5 bases and J gave up 4 bases, with 9 bases separating them.

The chain joins TRBV5-1 to TRBJ1-1, with 8 bases fitting TRBD1. Germline CDR1 is SGHRS and CDR2 is YFSETQ. The CDR3 extends over 15 amino acids. With 3 bases clipped from V and 3 bases from J, the junction kept 7 bases outside the gene matches. The CDR3 loop is CASSSRQGAYTEAFF. The CDR3 DNA reads TGCGCCAGCAGCTCCCGGCAGGGGGCATACACTGAAGCTTTCTTT.

The chain uses TRBV14 and TRBJ1-6; D is unclear. CDR1 is SGHDN, CDR2 FVKESK, per germline. V was cut by 1 base and J by 7 bases, with 11 bases left in between. This CDR3 contains 15 residues. CDR3 nucleotide sequence: TGTGCCAGCAGCCAAGTCGCGGGAGGGAATTCACCCCTCCACTTT. Protein sequence: CASSQVAGGNSPLHF.

V is TRBV9 and J is TRBJ1-2; TRBD1 aligns across 9 bases. CDR1 SGDLS and CDR2 YYNGEE come from the germline V gene. The CDR3 spans 15 residues. V was pared by 0 bases and J by 4 bases, with 4 bases of the junction left unmatched. In nucleotides, the CDR3 is TGTGCCAGCAGCGTAGGGGACAGGGTTCCCTATGGCTACACCTTC. Translating gives CASSVGDRVPYGYTF.

The chain couples TRBV9 to TRBJ2-2, with D tentatively TRBD1 (6 bases). Trimming cost V 7 bases and J 6 bases, with 10 bases left between them. CDR3 size: 12 residues. Per germline, CDR1 SGDLS and CDR2 YYNGEE. CDR3 region: CASGQSAGELFF. CDR3 bases: TGTGCCAGCGGACAGTCCGCCGGGGAGCTGTTTTTT.

CDR3 sequence (DNA): TGTGCCAGCGGACCCCCGGGGGGAACCTACAATGAGCAGTTCTTC. Its translation is CASGPPGGTYNEQFF. The V call is TRBV6-1, the J call TRBJ2-1; TRBD2 agrees at 7 bases. Germline V lookup: CDR1 MNHNS, CDR2 SASEGT. The CDR3 loop spans 15 amino acids. V lost 8 bases, J lost 2 bases, and 9 bases stayed unmatched.

This sequence joins TRBV6-5 and TRBJ2-7, with 7 bases matching TRBD1. The CDR3 covers 15 residues. With 0 bases clipped from V and 2 bases from J, the junction kept 4 bases outside the gene matches. Germline loops: CDR1 MNHEY, CDR2 SVGAGI. The CDR3 coding sequence is TGTGCCAGCAGTTACTCCTCAGGGGGTCCCTACGAGCAGTACTTC. Encoded protein: CASSYSSGGPYEQYF.

The gene calls are TRBV6-5 and TRBJ2-7; the D gene is possibly TRBD1 (6 bases). V lost 0 bases and J lost 5, with 17 bases in between. The CDR3 loop spans 16 amino acids. Germline CDR1 is MNHEY and CDR2 is SVGAGI. The chain's CDR3 is CASSYSWTEPWNEQYF. The DNA for the CDR3 is TGTGCCAGCAGTTACTCGTGGACAGAGCCGTGGAACGAGCAGTACTTC.